These T cell receptor beta chains were read from a single sample in a study of regulatory T cells in long-lasting Graves disease. Via MiXCR, TCRdb re-called the multiplex PCR reads, giving one row per CDR3 protein. Of 300,000 to 350,000 distinct CDR3 sequences in the sample, roughly a fifth are singletons; the top ten hold less than 35%. The sequenced sample was peripheral blood mononuclear cells (PBMCs), obtained when the disease was refractory, from a patient treated with antithyroid drugs. These receptors were obtained from a female donor with Graves disease. The CDR3 runs from the conserved cysteine through the conserved F or W. D genes are given only for firm matches. Size tells how often a clone was seen (once, few, many) or the class of an expanded clone, and some rows leave it out.

>TRBV14|TRBD1|-|TRBJ1-1
CASSQAQGSTEAFF
TGTGCCAGCAGCCAAGCACAGGGGAGTACTGAAGCTTTCTTT
>TRBV19|TRBD1|many|TRBJ1-1
CASSMQGVNTEAFF
TGTGCCAGTAGTATGCAGGGGGTGAACACTGAAGCTTTCTTT
>TRBV10-3|-|-|TRBJ1-6
CAISEFPGVNSPLHF
TGTGCCATCAGTGAGTTCCCAGGAGTTAATTCACCCCTCCACTTT
>TRBV27|-|-|TRBJ2-3
CASSSSLLDTQYF
TGTGCCAGCAGTTCTTCCTTGCTAGATACGCAGTATTTT
>TRBV27|TRBD1|-|TRBJ2-7
CASSRTPPGTGHYEQYF
TGTGCCAGCAGTCGGACGCCCCCCGGGACAGGACACTACGAGCAGTACTTC
>TRBV30|TRBD2|few|TRBJ2-2
CAWSGTSRLTGELFF
TGTGCCTGGAGTGGGACTAGCAGACTAACCGGGGAGCTGTTTTTT
>TRBV28|-|many|TRBJ2-7
CASSLFSRGSSYEQYF
TGTGCCAGCAGTTTATTCTCGCGAGGGAGCAGCTACGAGCAGTACTTC
>TRBV20-1|-|few|TRBJ1-5
CSASPRLPNQPQHF
TGCAGTGCTAGCCCCCGGCTCCCTAATCAGCCCCAGCATTTT
>TRBV12-3/TRBV12-4|TRBD1|many|TRBJ2-7
CASSQRDSSYEQYF
TGTGCCAGCAGCCAGAGGGACAGCTCCTACGAGCAGTACTTC
>TRBV7-8|-|many|TRBJ1-6
CASSRSASLNSPLHF
TGTGCCAGCAGCCGATCTGCGAGTCTGAATTCACCCCTCCACTTT
>TRBV6-1|-|many|TRBJ1-1
CASHSNSFRTEAFF
TGTGCCAGCCATTCCAACAGTTTCCGCACTGAAGCTTTCTTT
>TRBV20-1|TRBD1|few|TRBJ2-7
CSAAGTGIHEQYF
TGCAGTGCTGCGGGGACAGGGATCCACGAGCAGTACTTC
>TRBV15|-|many|TRBJ1-1
CATSENQFGSEAFF
TGTGCCACCAGCGAGAACCAGTTTGGGTCTGAAGCTTTCTTT